These 26 T cell receptor beta chains were sequenced from one sample in a study of T cell responses to AZD1222 COVID-19 vaccine. Here immunoSEQ multiplex PCR was the method, and the copy in TCRdb shows in-frame clones only, minus some. The data show 100,000 to 150,000 clones, roughly 84% seen once. Material: peripheral blood, obtained on day 0 of AZD1222 vaccination. These receptors were taken from an adult in good health.

The gene calls are TRBV4-1 and TRBJ1-5, with 8 positions matching TRBD1. The germline gives CDR1 MGHRA, CDR2 YSYEKL. The CDR3 is 18 amino acids. V trimming: 3 bases; J trimming: 6 bases; junction bases outside the gene matches: 16. The chain's CDR3 is CASSHEILRQGMGQPQHF. CDR3 coding DNA: TGCGCCAGCAGCCACGAAATTCTCCGACAGGGGATGGGTCAGCCCCAGCATTTT.

The table lists this clone with a few counts. The chain recombines TRBV18 with TRBJ1-3; 7 positions agree with TRBD1. The trim removed 5 bases at V and 1 base at J, leaving 2 bases unmatched. This CDR3 has 14 residues. Germline CDR1 KGHSH, CDR2 LQKENI. The CDR3: CASSEDRSGNTIYF. CDR3 coding DNA: TGTGCCAGCTCAGAGGACAGGTCTGGAAACACCATATATTTT.

The rearrangement uses TRBV5-1 and TRBJ2-1; D may match TRBD1 or TRBD2 (5 bases each). CDR3 length: 14 residues. CDR1 SGHRS and CDR2 YFSETQ come from the germline V gene. The V gene lost 1 base and the J gene lost 13 bases, with 18 bases spanning the gap. DNA for the CDR3: TGCGCCAGCAGCTTGAAAGGGGAGAGTGGTGAACAGTTCTTC. As protein: CASSLKGESGEQFF.

This clone was found once. The rearrangement joins TRBV3-1 (or the pseudogene TRBV3-2) to TRBJ1-1, with D maybe TRBD1 (5 bases). V was shortened by 8 bases and J by 6 bases, with 16 bases between the two germline ends. Germline CDR1 reads LGHDT; CDR2 reads YNNKEL (reference sequence). This CDR3 has 13 residues. The CDR3 loop is CASGLGGWSEAFF. Here the CDR3 DNA reads TGTGCCAGCGGGCTTGGGGGATGGTCTGAAGCTTTCTTT.

The chain employs TRBV5-1 and TRBJ1-3; D possibly corresponds to TRBD1 (6 bases). There are 15 residues in the CDR3. Germline V lookup: CDR1 SGHRS, CDR2 YFSETQ. V lost 1 base, J lost 0 bases, and 8 bases lay in between. The CDR3 sequence: CASSLTGHSGNTIYF. In DNA, the CDR3 is TGCGCCAGCAGCTTGACAGGGCACTCTGGAAACACCATATATTTT.

The chain employs TRBV7-2 and TRBJ2-5; the match to TRBD2 covers 8 bases. The CDR3 length is 14 residues. V shed 2 bases, J shed 7 bases, and the junction held 6 bases outside the gene matches. CDR1 is SGHTA and CDR2 is FQGNSA in the germline V gene. The CDR3 loop reads CASSLPGGLVTQYF. The CDR3 bases are TGTGCCAGCAGCTTACCGGGGGGGCTGGTGACCCAGTACTTC.

The V call is TRBV7-2, the J call TRBJ2-7; no firm D call. CDR1 SGHTA and CDR2 FQGNSA come from the germline V gene. The CDR3 totals 15 residues. V shed 2 bases and J shed 3 bases, with 14 bases lying between them. The CDR3 region has the DNA TGTGCCAGCAGCTTACGTCACGGCGGAGACTACGAGCAGTACTTC. It yields the protein CASSLRHGGDYEQYF.

About this clone itself: The same CDR3 arises from other DNA sequences in this sample as well. V gene TRBV5-4 combines with J gene TRBJ1-3; D call uncertain. The germline CDR1 and CDR2 sequences are SGHNT and YYREEE (reference sequence). The CDR3 is 14 amino acids. The ends were cut back, 4 bases at V and 0 bases at J, with 8 bases in the middle. This chain's CDR3 is CASSLGPSGNTIYF. The CDR3 DNA reads TGTGCCAGCAGCCTCGGGCCCTCTGGAAACACCATATATTTT.

The rearrangement links TRBV27 to TRBJ2-3; D uncertain. Germline values: CDR1 MNHEY, CDR2 SMNVEV (reference sequence). Trimming removed 1 base at V and 2 bases at J, with 10 bases between. This CDR3 comprises 15 residues. The chain's CDR3 is CASSLLQTYTDTQYF. The CDR3 DNA sequence: TGTGCCAGCAGTTTATTACAGACGTACACAGATACGCAGTATTTT.

This clone was recorded once. The rearrangement uses TRBV14 and TRBJ2-5; D might be TRBD1 (6 bases). The CDR3 covers 15 residues. Trimming removed 6 bases from V and 10 bases from J, with 24 bases in between. Looked up from germline, CDR1 is SGHDN and CDR2 is FVKESK. The CDR3 loop is CASSHRDIDKRSQYF. CDR3 sequence (DNA): TGTGCCAGCAGTCACCGGGACATAGACAAGAGAAGCCAGTACTTC.

This sequence joins TRBV29-1 and TRBJ2-1; 16 bases fit TRBD2. The CDR3 loop spans 18 amino acids. The germline CDR1 and CDR2 sequences are SQVTM and ANQGSEA. Germline trimming cut 7 bases from V and 2 bases from J; bases unmatched to any gene: 11. The chain's CDR3 is CSASGTSGRVRAYNEQFF. The DNA for the CDR3 is TGCAGCGCTAGCGGGACTAGCGGGAGGGTTAGGGCCTACAATGAGCAGTTCTTC.

The chain combines TRBV5-8 with TRBJ2-7, with a tentative D call TRBD1 (6 bases). Germline CDR1 reads SGHTS; CDR2 reads YDEGEE. The CDR3 extends over 15 amino acids. Trimming shortened V by 4 bases and J by 0 bases, and 14 bases separated the two germline ends. The CDR3 spells CASSRTGQSSYEQYF. CDR3 in DNA: TGTGCCAGCAGCCGGACCGGACAGAGCTCCTACGAGCAGTACTTC. The complete variable domain, with remaining parts taken from reference TRBV5-8 and TRBJ2-7, reads EAGVTQSPTHLIKTRGQQATLRCSPISGHTSVYWYQQALGLGLQFLLWYDEGEERNRGNFPPRFSGRQFPNYSSELNVNALELEDSALYLCASSRTGQSSYEQYFGPGTRLTVT.

V usage is TRBV6-6 and J usage is TRBJ2-6; D gene uncertain. Germline V gene lookup returns CDR1 MNHNY and CDR2 SVGAGI (reference sequence). The V and J ends lost 6 bases and 2 bases respectively, with 11 bases between them. The CDR3 covers 15 residues. The CDR3 protein is CASRPTATGANVLTF. DNA of the CDR3: TGTGCCAGCAGACCTACAGCCACTGGGGCCAACGTCCTGACTTTC.

The chain couples TRBV28 to TRBJ1-6; D not certain. The V gene lost 6 bases and the J gene lost 7 bases, with 4 bases spanning the gap. Per the germline V gene, CDR1 is MDHEN and CDR2 is SYDVKM. The CDR3 is made up of 11 amino acids. CDR3 DNA: TGTGCCAGCAGAACGAATTCACCCCTCCACTTT. Amino acid sequence: CASRTNSPLHF.

The J gene is TRBJ2-7, the V gene TRBV10-3, with 7 bases lining up with TRBD1. The germline gives CDR1 ENHRY, CDR2 SYGVKD. V gave up 9 bases and J gave up 0 bases; unmatched junction bases: 5. CDR3 length: 13 residues. The chain's CDR3 is CAIRDRDSYEQYF. Here the CDR3 DNA reads TGTGCCATAAGGGACAGAGACTCCTACGAGCAGTACTTC.

This clone is labeled medium-sized. The genes are TRBV6-5 and TRBJ1-2; D is uncertain. Germline CDR1 MNHEY, CDR2 SVGAGI. Deletions cut 2 bases from V and 4 bases from J, with 5 bases between. There are 12 residues in the CDR3. The CDR3: CASSYGTYGYTF. CDR3 sequence (DNA): TGTGCCAGCAGTTACGGTACCTATGGCTACACCTTC.

The chain recombines TRBV3-1 (or the pseudogene TRBV3-2) with TRBJ2-7; D uncertain. CDR3 size: 14 residues. Per germline, CDR1 LGHDT and CDR2 YNNKEL (reference sequence). V shed 1 base and J shed 3 bases, with 10 bases lying between them. In DNA, the CDR3 is TGTGCCAGCAGCCAAGGTCCGCGAGGCTACGAGCAGTACTTC. It translates to CASSQGPRGYEQYF.

The gene calls are TRBV9 and TRBJ2-3; D is ambiguous. Trimming removed 4 bases from V and 3 bases from J, with 6 bases in between. The CDR3 contains 12 residues. CDR1 is SGDLS, CDR2 YYNGEE, per germline. CDR3 DNA sequence: TGTGCCAGCAGCTCTAAAACAGATACGCAGTATTTT. Protein sequence: CASSSKTDTQYF. Supplemented by reference TRBV9 and TRBJ2-3, the full variable domain reads DSGVTQTPKHLITATGQRVTLRCSPRSGDLSVYWYQQSLDQGLQFLIQYYNGEERAKGNILERFSAQQFPDLHSELNLSSLELGDSALYFCASSSKTDTQYFGPGTRLTVL.

The count of this clone is one. The chain is built from TRBV4-1 and TRBJ1-5; the match to TRBD1 covers 7 bases. Germline V gene data show CDR1 as MGHRA and CDR2 as YSYEKL. This CDR3 region has 15 residues. Losses at the gene ends were 1 base for V and 5 bases for J; bases not matched to a gene: 5. The CDR3 DNA is TGCGCCAGCAGCCAAGGGTGGGACAGAGATCAGCCCCAGCATTTT. It specifies CASSQGWDRDQPQHF.

This clone was counted a single time. The J gene is TRBJ1-2, the V gene TRBV5-1; D is unresolved. Germline CDR1 and CDR2: SGHRS and YFSETQ. The germline V and J ends were trimmed by 4 bases and 0 bases, with 10 bases remaining between them. The CDR3 consists of 14 residues. The CDR3 loop reads CASSADPANYGYTF. The CDR3 nucleotides are TGCGCCAGCAGCGCGGACCCAGCTAACTATGGCTACACCTTC.

The rearrangement uses TRBV11-2 and TRBJ1-1; D remains ambiguous. Germline CDR1 and CDR2: SGHAT and FQNNGV. Trimming removed 2 bases from V and 6 bases from J, with 10 bases in between. The CDR3 runs 13 residues. The CDR3 spells CASSLLYPSEAFF. CDR3 coding DNA: TGTGCCAGCAGCTTACTATATCCATCTGAAGCTTTCTTT.

The V gene is TRBV27, the J gene TRBJ1-1; the match to TRBD1 covers 7 bases. V lost 5 bases to trimming and J lost 1 base; unmatched junction nucleotides: 4. The CDR3 is 14 amino acids. Germline V gene lookup returns CDR1 MNHEY and CDR2 SMNVEV (reference sequence). The chain's CDR3 is CASSVQGRNTEAFF. CDR3 DNA sequence: TGTGCCAGCAGTGTACAGGGGAGGAACACTGAAGCTTTCTTT.

The rearrangement uses TRBV28 and TRBJ1-2; D is uncertain. The V gene's germline CDR1 is MDHEN and CDR2 SYDVKM. V was trimmed by 3 bases and J by 1 base, leaving 15 bases between them. The CDR3 spans 16 residues. For the CDR3, the DNA is TGTGCCAGCAGTTTCCCCCCGGATGGTTTTAACTATGGCTACACCTTC. Translated, it gives CASSFPPDGFNYGYTF.

V gene TRBV25-1 combines with J gene TRBJ2-7; the match to TRBD1 covers 8 bases. The junction had 8 bases not matched to a gene; V was cut back by 6 bases and J by 7 bases. CDR1 is MGHDK, CDR2 SYGVNS, per germline. The CDR3 spans 13 residues. The CDR3 sequence: CASRSDRAEEQYF. CDR3 DNA sequence: TGTGCCAGCAGGTCGGACAGGGCTGAAGAGCAGTACTTC.

V gene TRBV29-1 combines with J gene TRBJ2-1; D remains ambiguous. This CDR3 spans 10 amino acids. CDR1 and CDR2 from the germline V gene are SQVTM and ANQGSEA. Trimming stripped 7 bases from V and 7 bases from J, with 8 bases between. CDR3 bases: TGCAGCGGGAAACTTAATGAGCAGTTCTTC. It encodes CSGKLNEQFF.

The chain uses TRBV9 and TRBJ2-3, with D maybe TRBD2 (6 bases). V gave up 3 bases and J gave up 2 bases, with 13 bases separating them. Per the germline V gene, CDR1 is SGDLS and CDR2 is YYNGEE. The CDR3 is made up of 15 amino acids. CDR3 DNA: TGTGCCAGCAGCGCCCCAACGGGAGACACAGATACGCAGTATTTT. It translates to CASSAPTGDTDTQYF.